The 16 T cell receptor beta chains below all came from one sample that was sequenced in a study of T cell responses to AZD1222 COVID-19 vaccine. Generated by immunoSEQ multiplex PCR, the TCRdb table keeps only in-frame clones and is missing some. The sample holds over 150,000 clones, 87% seen once. Sequencing used peripheral blood, obtained on day 0 of AZD1222 vaccination. These TCRs come from an adult in good health.

This clone has a single count. This chain links TRBV5-4 with TRBJ1-2; a weak D match, TRBD1 (6 bases). V was shortened by 4 bases and J by 6 bases, with 22 bases between the two germline ends. Germline V lookup: CDR1 SGHNT, CDR2 YYREEE (reference sequence). This CDR3 has 16 residues. This chain's CDR3 is CASSAYSTGRGNGYTF. CDR3 DNA sequence: TGTGCCAGCAGCGCCTACTCGACAGGCCGAGGAAATGGCTACACCTTC. The full variable domain, completed using reference TRBV5-4 and TRBJ1-2, is ETGVTQSPTHLIKTRGQQVTLRCSSQSGHNTVSWYQQALGQGPQFIFQYYREEENGRGNFPPRFSGLQFPNYSSELNVNALELDDSALYLCASSAYSTGRGNGYTFGSGTRLTVV.

The V call is TRBV7-3, the J call TRBJ1-6; D unclear. Per germline, CDR1 SGHTA and CDR2 FQGTGA. Trimming pared 4 bases from V and 7 bases from J, leaving 11 bases between. This CDR3 contains 14 residues. The CDR3 DNA follows: TGTGCCAGCAGCTCCGCGGGGAGAAATTCACCCCTCCACTTT. Protein sequence: CASSSAGRNSPLHF.

This chain links TRBV11-2 with TRBJ1-5; 7 positions match TRBD1. Germline values: CDR1 SGHAT, CDR2 FQNNGV. V trimming: 5 bases; J trimming: 6 bases; junction bases outside the gene matches: 10. CDR3 size: 15 residues. The CDR3 region has the DNA TGTGCCAGCAGCGACGGGACAGTTGATAGTCAGCCCCAGCATTTT. Its protein product is CASSDGTVDSQPQHF. Variable domain in full (rest from reference TRBV11-2 and TRBJ1-5): EAGVAQSPRYKIIEKRQSVAFWCNPISGHATLYWYQQILGQGPKLLIQFQNNGVVDDSQLPKDRFSAERLKGVDSTLKIQPAKLEDSAVYLCASSDGTVDSQPQHFGDGTRLSIL.

The CDR3 sequence: CASRADSQNEKLFF. For the CDR3, the DNA is TGTGCCAGCAGGGCGGACAGTCAAAATGAAAAACTGTTTTTT. The chain couples TRBV28 to TRBJ1-4; the D gene is possibly TRBD1 (6 bases). The V gene lost 6 bases and the J gene lost 5 bases, with 13 bases spanning the gap. The CDR3 has 14 amino acids. The germline V gene encodes CDR1 MDHEN and CDR2 SYDVKM.

V and J are TRBV18 and TRBJ1-2, with 8 bases aligning to TRBD1. Germline V CDR1 and CDR2: KGHSH, LQKENI. The CDR3 loop spans 16 amino acids. J was trimmed by 6 bases and V by 5 bases; bases with no gene match: 14. The CDR3 DNA reads TGTGCCAGCTCAGACCGGACAGGGTCGACCGTAGATGGCTACACCTTC. It is translated as CASSDRTGSTVDGYTF. Supplemented by reference TRBV18 and TRBJ1-2, the full variable domain reads NAGVMQNPRHLVRRRGQEARLRCSPMKGHSHVYWYRQLPEEGLKFMVYLQKENIIDESGMPKERFSAEFPKEGPSILRIQQVVRGDSAAYFCASSDRTGSTVDGYTFGSGTRLTVV.

This clone is a singleton in its sample. The chain is built from TRBV5-1 and TRBJ2-7; 8 bases are a match to TRBD1. The CDR3 length is 18 residues. Germline-derived CDR1 and CDR2 are SGHRS and YFSETQ. V shed 2 bases, J shed 6 bases, and the junction held 19 bases outside the gene matches. The CDR3 nucleotides read TGCGCCAGCAGCTTAGTTACTACGTCAAGGACAGGGTTGGCCGAGCAGTACTTC. Its protein is CASSLVTTSRTGLAEQYF.

The chain joins TRBV28 to TRBJ1-4; perhaps TRBD1 as D (5 bases). V shed 3 bases and J shed 4 bases, with 9 bases lying between them. Per the germline V gene, CDR1 is MDHEN and CDR2 is SYDVKM. The CDR3 is made up of 14 amino acids. CDR3 region: CASSLKRGNEKLFF. CDR3 bases: TGTGCCAGCAGTTTGAAGAGGGGTAATGAAAAACTGTTTTTT.

The rearrangement uses TRBV28 and TRBJ2-1; 10 bases match TRBD2. Germline V lookup: CDR1 MDHEN, CDR2 SYDVKM. Trimming took 5 bases from V and 8 from J; bases not matched to a gene: 3. CDR3 length: 13 amino acids. The CDR3 DNA reads TGTGCCAGCAGTCCCGGGACTAGCGATGAGCAGTTCTTC. It translates to CASSPGTSDEQFF.

This chain connects TRBV6-4 to TRBJ2-1; D gene uncertain. The CDR3 sequence is 14 residues long. Germline lookup yields CDR1 MRHNA and CDR2 SNTAGT. V was shortened by 0 bases and J by 8 bases, with 11 bases between the two germline ends. The CDR3 DNA reads TGTGCCAGCAGTGACTCTGGGCTCATCGATGAGCAGTTCTTC. Translating it yields CASSDSGLIDEQFF.

V usage is TRBV15 and J usage is TRBJ1-3; D is undetermined. Trimming removed 4 bases at V and 0 bases at J, with 4 bases between. This CDR3 is 13 amino acids long. Germline loops: CDR1 LNHNV, CDR2 YYDKDF (reference sequence). CDR3 in amino acids: CATSTSSGNTIYF. CDR3 DNA sequence: TGTGCCACCAGCACGAGCTCTGGAAACACCATATATTTT. Variable domain in full (rest from reference TRBV15 and TRBJ1-3): DAMVIQNPRYQVTQFGKPVTLSCSQTLNHNVMYWYQQKSSQAPKLLFHYYDKDFNNEADTPDNFQSRRPNTSFCFLDIRSPGLGDTAMYLCATSTSSGNTIYFGEGSWLTVV.

The chain links TRBV12-3 or TRBV12-4 to TRBJ1-2; D gene unclear. Between the trimmed V and J ends, which lost 5 bases and 5 bases, there was a span of 6 bases. The CDR3 totals 11 residues. DNA of the CDR3: TGTGCCAGCAGTCGCCGATATGGCTACACCTTC. Its protein is CASSRRYGYTF.

The chain joins TRBV18 to TRBJ1-6; 12 bases match TRBD1. The CDR3 covers 19 residues. The junction had 12 bases not matched to a gene; V was cut back by 3 bases and J by 6 bases. CDR1 is KGHSH and CDR2 is LQKENI in the germline V gene. CDR3 residues: CASSPSGQGAGSGNSPLHF. The CDR3 nucleotides are TGTGCCAGCTCACCGTCGGGACAGGGGGCCGGATCGGGTAATTCACCCCTCCACTTT.

The V gene is TRBV29-1, the J gene TRBJ1-5; no reliable D call. CDR3 length equals 12 residues. V shed 4 bases and J shed 1 base, with 5 bases lying between them. Germline V gene data show CDR1 as SQVTM and CDR2 as ANQGSEA. The CDR3 region is CSVGRSNQPQHF. CDR3 bases: TGCAGCGTTGGTCGAAGCAATCAGCCCCAGCATTTT.

V usage is TRBV12-2 and J usage is TRBJ1-1. TRBV12-2 is classified as a pseudogene. The CDR3 covers 10 residues. CDR3 coding DNA: TGTGCAAGTAAGAACACTGAAGCTTTCTTT. It yields the protein CASKNTEAFF.

In its sample, this clone was seen once. The chain uses TRBV27 and TRBJ1-3; 8 bases match TRBD1. With V trimmed by 5 bases and J by 4 bases, 16 bases remained unmatched. Germline lookup yields CDR1 MNHEY and CDR2 SMNVEV (reference sequence). CDR3 length: 18 amino acids. CDR3 DNA sequence: TGTGCCAGCAGTCCTCACCGCAGGGGGCTATTACTGGGAAACACCATATATTTT. Amino acid sequence: CASSPHRRGLLLGNTIYF.

The chain combines TRBV3-1 (or the pseudogene TRBV3-2) with TRBJ2-1; TRBD2 agrees at 16 bases. Germline CDR1 is LGHDT and CDR2 is YNNKEL (reference sequence). Losses at the gene ends were 1 base for V and 3 bases for J; bases not matched to a gene: 3. The CDR3 runs to 18 residues. The CDR3 DNA reads as TGTGCCAGCAGCCAAGTCGGGACTAGCGGGAGGGGCTACAATGAGCAGTTCTTC. Translation: CASSQVGTSGRGYNEQFF.